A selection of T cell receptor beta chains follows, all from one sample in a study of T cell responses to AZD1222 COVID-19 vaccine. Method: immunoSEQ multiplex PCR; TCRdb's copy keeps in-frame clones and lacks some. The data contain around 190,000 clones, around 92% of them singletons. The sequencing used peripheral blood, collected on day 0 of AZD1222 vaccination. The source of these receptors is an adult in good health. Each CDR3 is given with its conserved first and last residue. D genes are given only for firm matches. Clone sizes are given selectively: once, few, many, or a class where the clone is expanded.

CDR3nt: TGTGCCAGCAGCGGGGGGGACCCCTATGGCTACACCTTC; CDR3aa: CASSGGDPYGYTF; abundance: .; j_gene: TRBJ1-2; d_gene: .; v_gene: TRBV11-1
CDR3nt: TGTGCCAGCAGCCAAGGGAGCGGGGCTTTCTTT; CDR3aa: CASSQGSGAFF; abundance: .; j_gene: TRBJ1-1; d_gene: .; v_gene: TRBV3-1/TRBV3-2
CDR3nt: TGTGCCAGCAATTTGGGACAGTTGAACACTGAAGCTTTCTTT; CDR3aa: CASNLGQLNTEAFF; abundance: .; j_gene: TRBJ1-1; d_gene: TRBD1; v_gene: TRBV2
CDR3nt: TGTGCCAGCAGCACGGACAGGAACACTGAAGCTTTCTTT; CDR3aa: CASSTDRNTEAFF; abundance: .; j_gene: TRBJ1-1; d_gene: .; v_gene: TRBV6-8
CDR3nt: TGTGCCAGCAGCCACTCGACAGTCAACTATGGCTACACCTTC; CDR3aa: CASSHSTVNYGYTF; abundance: .; j_gene: TRBJ1-2; d_gene: .; v_gene: TRBV16
CDR3nt: TGCGCCAGCAGCCAAGCCCCTGCAGGGGGCATAACTGAAGCTTTCTTT; CDR3aa: CASSQAPAGGITEAFF; abundance: .; j_gene: TRBJ1-1; d_gene: TRBD1; v_gene: TRBV4-3
CDR3nt: TGTGCCAGCAGCGTAGTGGCTGGGGCAGGCTCCTACGAGCAGTACTTC; CDR3aa: CASSVVAGAGSYEQYF; abundance: .; j_gene: TRBJ2-7; d_gene: .; v_gene: TRBV9
CDR3nt: TGCGCCAGCAGCCAAGAAGCCAACAGGGCTCAGACCCAGTACTTC; CDR3aa: CASSQEANRAQTQYF; abundance: .; j_gene: TRBJ2-5; d_gene: .; v_gene: TRBV4-1
CDR3nt: TGTGCCAGTACCCAAGTCCAGGGGAATAATTCACCCCTCCACTTT; CDR3aa: CASTQVQGNNSPLHF; abundance: .; j_gene: TRBJ1-6; d_gene: .; v_gene: TRBV19
CDR3nt: TGTGCCAGCAGCCCCGGTGCCAAAAACATTCAGTACTTC; CDR3aa: CASSPGAKNIQYF; abundance: .; j_gene: TRBJ2-4; d_gene: .; v_gene: TRBV5-6
CDR3nt: TGTGCCAGCAGTCCGACAGATGAGGAGCAGTACTTC; CDR3aa: CASSPTDEEQYF; abundance: once; j_gene: TRBJ2-7; d_gene: .; v_gene: TRBV6-2/TRBV6-3
CDR3nt: TGTGCCAGCAGTGAAAGGTACAGGGATGAAAAACTGTTTTTT; CDR3aa: CASSERYRDEKLFF; abundance: .; j_gene: TRBJ1-4; d_gene: .; v_gene: TRBV6-1
CDR3nt: TGCGCCAGCAGCTTGGTGACAGGGAACACTGAAGCTTTCTTT; CDR3aa: CASSLVTGNTEAFF; abundance: once; j_gene: TRBJ1-1; d_gene: .; v_gene: TRBV5-1
CDR3nt: TGCAGCGTTGAAAGGCCCGAAACAGATACGCAGTATTTT; CDR3aa: CSVERPETDTQYF; abundance: .; j_gene: TRBJ2-3; d_gene: .; v_gene: TRBV29-1
CDR3nt: TGTGCCAGTAGTTGGGACAAGAGCTCCTATAATTCACCCCTCCACTTT; CDR3aa: CASSWDKSSYNSPLHF; abundance: .; j_gene: TRBJ1-6; d_gene: .; v_gene: TRBV19
CDR3nt: TGTGCCAGCAGCTTAGTGACAGGGATAGATCAGCCCCAGCATTTT; CDR3aa: CASSLVTGIDQPQHF; abundance: .; j_gene: TRBJ1-5; d_gene: TRBD1; v_gene: TRBV7-2
CDR3nt: TGTGCCACCATGCCCCAGGGCGGCACAGATACGCAGTATTTT; CDR3aa: CATMPQGGTDTQYF; abundance: .; j_gene: TRBJ2-3; d_gene: .; v_gene: TRBV24-1
CDR3nt: TGTGCCAGCAGCTTGCGGGGGGGCCAGGGGAATGAGCAGTTCTTC; CDR3aa: CASSLRGGQGNEQFF; abundance: .; j_gene: TRBJ2-1; d_gene: TRBD2; v_gene: TRBV11-3
CDR3nt: TGTGCCAGCAGCGGAAGGGCGGAGACCCAGTACTTC; CDR3aa: CASSGRAETQYF; abundance: .; j_gene: TRBJ2-5; d_gene: .; v_gene: TRBV9
CDR3nt: TGTGCCAGCAGCCTGAGGACAGGGGTGCCCCTCCACTTT; CDR3aa: CASSLRTGVPLHF; abundance: .; j_gene: TRBJ1-6; d_gene: TRBD1; v_gene: TRBV9
CDR3nt: TGTGCCAGCAGCGACAGGTATCAGGGGATCGGAGCTTTCTTT; CDR3aa: CASSDRYQGIGAFF; abundance: once; j_gene: TRBJ1-1; d_gene: .; v_gene: TRBV6-2/TRBV6-3
CDR3nt: TGCAGCGTTGTAGGACAGAACTATGGCTACACCTTC; CDR3aa: CSVVGQNYGYTF; abundance: .; j_gene: TRBJ1-2; d_gene: .; v_gene: TRBV29-1
CDR3nt: TGTGCCAGCAGCGTAGGGTTCAGGGGGCTCCAAGAGACCCAGTACTTC; CDR3aa: CASSVGFRGLQETQYF; abundance: once; j_gene: TRBJ2-5; d_gene: TRBD1; v_gene: TRBV9
CDR3nt: TGTGCCAGCAGAAGGGACAGGATCGACTACGAGCAGTACTTC; CDR3aa: CASRRDRIDYEQYF; abundance: .; j_gene: TRBJ2-7; d_gene: TRBD1; v_gene: TRBV6-6
CDR3nt: TGTGCCAGCAGTGAAAGGGGGCGCGGTTATGGCTACACCTTC; CDR3aa: CASSERGRGYGYTF; abundance: .; j_gene: TRBJ1-2; d_gene: TRBD1; v_gene: TRBV28
CDR3nt: TGTGCCAGCAGCTTGTGGAGGGCTAGCGGGGCCCTTAGCACAGATACGCAGTATTTT; CDR3aa: CASSLWRASGALSTDTQYF; abundance: .; j_gene: TRBJ2-3; d_gene: TRBD2; v_gene: TRBV5-4
CDR3nt: TGTGCCAGCTCACCTGGACAGGGGGCGGGAGAGACCCAGTACTTC; CDR3aa: CASSPGQGAGETQYF; abundance: .; j_gene: TRBJ2-5; d_gene: TRBD1; v_gene: TRBV18
CDR3nt: TGTGCCAGCAGCTTAGGTGGGAGGGCAGATCAGCCCCAGCATTTT; CDR3aa: CASSLGGRADQPQHF; abundance: .; j_gene: TRBJ1-5; d_gene: .; v_gene: TRBV7-2
CDR3nt: TGTGCCATCAGTGAGCGCGGGAATGAAAAACTGTTTTTT; CDR3aa: CAISERGNEKLFF; abundance: .; j_gene: TRBJ1-4; d_gene: .; v_gene: TRBV10-3
CDR3nt: TGTGCCAGCAGTTACTCGAGCCTCAGGGGGCGGCAGTACTTC; CDR3aa: CASSYSSLRGRQYF; abundance: .; j_gene: TRBJ2-7; d_gene: TRBD1; v_gene: TRBV6-5
CDR3nt: TGTGCCAGCAGTTATGGAGCTTTCAATCAGCCCCAGCATTTT; CDR3aa: CASSYGAFNQPQHF; abundance: .; j_gene: TRBJ1-5; d_gene: .; v_gene: TRBV6-2/TRBV6-3
CDR3nt: TGTGCCAGCAGGAGGGACTTTAATGAAAAACTGTTTTTT; CDR3aa: CASRRDFNEKLFF; abundance: .; j_gene: TRBJ1-4; d_gene: .; v_gene: TRBV2
CDR3nt: TGTGCCACCAGCAGAGACGGACAGGGCGTGAGCGAGCAGTACTTC; CDR3aa: CATSRDGQGVSEQYF; abundance: .; j_gene: TRBJ2-7; d_gene: TRBD1; v_gene: TRBV15
CDR3nt: TGTGCCAGCAGGTTAACAGGGTTCAGCGAAAAACTGTTTTTT; CDR3aa: CASRLTGFSEKLFF; abundance: .; j_gene: TRBJ1-4; d_gene: .; v_gene: TRBV6-5
CDR3nt: TGTGCCAGCAACAGGGAGAGGGAAGAGACCCAGTACTTC; CDR3aa: CASNREREETQYF; abundance: .; j_gene: TRBJ2-5; d_gene: .; v_gene: TRBV6-5
CDR3nt: TGTGCCAGCAGCGTAGTTGGGGGCTCGTCCTACAATGAGCAGTTCTTC; CDR3aa: CASSVVGGSSYNEQFF; abundance: .; j_gene: TRBJ2-1; d_gene: .; v_gene: TRBV9
CDR3nt: TGCGCCAGCAGCTTGGGGCAGGGAGACAATCAGCCCCAGCATTTT; CDR3aa: CASSLGQGDNQPQHF; abundance: .; j_gene: TRBJ1-5; d_gene: .; v_gene: TRBV5-1
CDR3nt: TGTGCCAGCTCACCACGAAAGGGAGAGACCCAGTACTTC; CDR3aa: CASSPRKGETQYF; abundance: .; j_gene: TRBJ2-5; d_gene: .; v_gene: TRBV18
CDR3nt: TGTGCCAGCAGCTTAGACCCCCGGTGGAATGAGCAGTTCTTC; CDR3aa: CASSLDPRWNEQFF; abundance: .; j_gene: TRBJ2-1; d_gene: .; v_gene: TRBV11-3
CDR3nt: TGCAGCGGGTCCTGGATCAACACTGAAGCTTTCTTT; CDR3aa: CSGSWINTEAFF; abundance: .; j_gene: TRBJ1-1; d_gene: .; v_gene: TRBV29-1
CDR3nt: TGTGCCAGTACGGGTGACACCGGGGAGCTGTTTTTT; CDR3aa: CASTGDTGELFF; abundance: .; j_gene: TRBJ2-2; d_gene: .; v_gene: TRBV2
CDR3nt: TGTGCCAGCAACCGCCCAGGGAAGAACACCGGGGAGCTGTTTTTT; CDR3aa: CASNRPGKNTGELFF; abundance: .; j_gene: TRBJ2-2; d_gene: .; v_gene: TRBV7-8